The subject of this entry is one T cell receptor (beta chain). Methods used by the authors: Amplification of reference gene primers was used by the study to estimate nucleated cell counts. Measured with immunoSEQ multiplex PCR; TCRdb has only the in-frame clones, and not every one. That table supplies the V and J calls and clone size; D and trimming were determined from the DNA. This table has approximately 210,000 clones, 80% appearing once. This entry comes from a study of blood T cell repertoires in COVID-19. About the research overall: PBMCs, B-cell-depleted T cells, or T cells were the source of the cDNA or gDNA that made up the material.

This CDR3 has 16 amino acids. With 0 bases clipped from V and 4 bases from J, the junction kept 6 bases outside the gene matches. Germline CDR1 SGHNT, CDR2 YYREEE (reference sequence). Across 20 to 25 US areas, participants ranged in age from about 18 to 90 years. The material sequenced was PBMCs or T cells enriched from blood (not recorded which). This receptor was taken from a man younger than 40 with acute COVID-19. V is TRBV5-4 and J is TRBJ1-1; 10 bases match TRBD1. The CDR3 region has the DNA TGTGCCAGCAGCTTGGCGACAGGGGGCGCGGGCACTGAAGCTTTCTTT. The encoded protein is CASSLATGGAGTEAFF.